The next 8 T cell receptor beta chains were all read from a single sample in a study of persistence of HIV-infected CD4 T cells. Anti-CD3/anti-CD28 beads served as a nonspecific positive control stimulus. Sorting selected CD4+ T cells upregulating both CD40 ligand and CD69. These receptors lack a known antigen. This was the immunoSEQ version 4 assay in survey mode. Here immunoSEQ multiplex PCR was the method, and the copy in TCRdb shows in-frame clones only, minus some. The sample shows tens of thousands of clones, roughly 90% of them seen only once. The material was CD4+ T cells sorted from PBMCs after roughly 19-hour stimulation, obtained from a patient who received antiretroviral therapy. Receptors originate from an adult woman with HIV who was CMV-seropositive.

The table lists this clone with a count of one. V and J are TRBV5-8 and TRBJ2-1; no clear D. Trimming took 4 bases from V and 7 from J, leaving 15 bases between them. Germline-derived CDR1 and CDR2 are SGHTS and YDEGEE. This CDR3 contains 14 residues. CDR3 in DNA: TGTGCCAGCAGCGCCCCCAGTAGGAGAAATGAGCAGTTCTTC. Its protein product is CASSAPSRRNEQFF.

This clone was seen a single time. This chain uses TRBV11-2 with TRBJ1-2, with D maybe TRBD1 (5 bases). V lost 0 bases and J 2 bases, leaving 13 bases between the germline ends. Per germline, CDR1 SGHAT and CDR2 FQNNGV. CDR3 size: 16 residues. The CDR3 protein is CASSLDRPRANYGYTF. Written as DNA, the CDR3 is TGTGCCAGCAGCTTAGATCGGCCCAGGGCGAACTATGGCTACACCTTC.

This chain connects TRBV7-9 to TRBJ2-7, with 7 nucleotides matching TRBD1. Germline V lookup: CDR1 SEHNR, CDR2 FQNEAQ (reference sequence). This CDR3 has 15 residues. CDR3 region: CAQALGQHYCYEQYV. CDR3 sequence (DNA): TGTGCACAAGCCCTGGGACAGCACTATTGCTACGAGCAGTACGTC.

The CDR3 nucleotides read TGTGCCAGCAGTTTAGGGACAGCCCCAGATGAAAAACTGTTTTTT. This encodes CASSLGTAPDEKLFF. The gene calls are TRBV27 and TRBJ1-4, with 7 nucleotides matching TRBD1. With V trimmed by 2 bases and J by 6 bases, 6 bases remained unmatched. Looked up from germline, CDR1 is MNHEY and CDR2 is SMNVEV (reference sequence). This CDR3 has 15 amino acids. Together with reference TRBV27 and TRBJ1-4, the CDR3 gives the full variable domain: EAQVTQNPRYLITVTGKKLTVTCSQNMNHEYMSWYRQDPGLGLRQIYYSMNVEVTDKGDVPEGYKVSRKEKRNFPLILESPSPNQTSLYFCASSLGTAPDEKLFFGSGTQLSVL.

The chain joins TRBV18 to TRBJ1-1; D gene uncertain. V was trimmed by 3 bases and J by 2 bases, leaving 16 bases between them. The CDR3 covers 16 residues. Germline CDR1 is KGHSH and CDR2 is LQKENI. CDR3 sequence (DNA): TGTGCCAGCTCACCCCGTCAGGAGGAATTTAACACTGAAGCTTTCTTT. Its protein product is CASSPRQEEFNTEAFF.

The rearrangement links TRBV10-3 to TRBJ2-5; D is perhaps TRBD2 (6 bases). CDR1 ENHRY and CDR2 SYGVKD come from the germline V gene. V gave up 3 bases and J gave up 7 bases, with 12 bases separating them. This CDR3 contains 13 residues. This chain's CDR3 is CAISETGSGTQYF. In nucleotides, the CDR3 is TGTGCCATCAGTGAAACCGGGAGCGGGACCCAGTACTTC.

V usage is TRBV18 and J usage is TRBJ2-1; 8 bases are shared with TRBD2. Per germline, CDR1 KGHSH and CDR2 LQKENI. The length of the CDR3 is 16 residues. Trimming took 1 base from V and 5 from J; bases not matched to a gene: 7. The CDR3 coding sequence is TGTGCCAGCTCACCACGACCGGGACTAGATAACAATGAGCAGTTCTTC. Amino acids: CASSPRPGLDNNEQFF.

The genes are TRBV6-4 and TRBJ2-1; 10 bases map to TRBD1. The CDR3 totals 16 residues. The trim removed 4 bases at V and 9 bases at J, leaving 12 bases unmatched. CDR1 MRHNA and CDR2 SNTAGT come from the germline V gene. The CDR3 loop reads CASSAHNGQGVGEQFF. The CDR3 nucleotides read TGTGCCAGCAGTGCCCACAATGGACAGGGGGTGGGTGAGCAGTTCTTC.